This passage covers 16 T cell receptor beta chains from one sample sequenced in a study of blood T cell repertoires in COVID-19. The table came from immunoSEQ multiplex PCR; TCRdb's copy has only in-frame clones and leaves some out. Among about 99,000 clones listed, 70% to 90% were seen once. Sequencing input: peripheral blood. The receptor set was obtained from a woman aged 55-69 years in a cohort sampled during active or convalescent COVID-19.

This chain links TRBV18 with TRBJ1-1; 7 bases map to TRBD1. Per germline, CDR1 KGHSH and CDR2 LQKENI. The trim removed 3 bases at V and 4 bases at J, leaving 5 bases unmatched. The CDR3 is 14 amino acids. The CDR3 DNA reads TGTGCCAGCTCACCGCCAGGGGGAGGCACTGAAGCTTTCTTT. Its protein is CASSPPGGGTEAFF. The whole variable domain, remainder taken from reference TRBV18 and TRBJ1-1, is NAGVMQNPRHLVRRRGQEARLRCSPMKGHSHVYWYRQLPEEGLKFMVYLQKENIIDESGMPKERFSAEFPKEGPSILRIQQVVRGDSAAYFCASSPPGGGTEAFFGQGTRLTVV.

The gene calls are TRBV7-8 and TRBJ1-1; TRBD1 might be the D (5 bases). This CDR3 is built from 14 residues. The V end lost 5 bases, the J end lost 3 bases, and 13 bases lay between the germline ends. Germline values: CDR1 SGHVS, CDR2 FQNEAQ. The CDR3 coding sequence is TGTGCCAGCAGCATCAGGGAGGGGTACACTGAAGCTTTCTTT. Encoded protein: CASSIREGYTEAFF.

The rearrangement joins TRBV7-6 to TRBJ2-7, with 7 bases aligning to TRBD1. Germline loops: CDR1 SGHVS, CDR2 FNYEAQ. This CDR3 has 16 amino acids. Trimming took 0 bases from V and 3 from J; bases not matched to a gene: 8. The CDR3 here is CASSLADRAVGYEQYF. CDR3 DNA: TGTGCCAGCAGCTTAGCCGACAGGGCGGTAGGCTACGAGCAGTACTTC.

The V gene is TRBV2, the J gene TRBJ1-2; 7 positions agree with TRBD1. Germline-derived CDR1 and CDR2 are SNHLY and FYNNEI. Germline trimming cut 10 bases from V and 4 bases from J; bases unmatched to any gene: 9. This CDR3 is 13 amino acids long. As DNA, the CDR3 is TGTGCCACCTGCCGGGACAGACTCTATGGCTACACCTTC. This codes for CATCRDRLYGYTF.

The V call is TRBV18, the J call TRBJ2-7; 11 positions agree with TRBD2. The CDR3 totals 17 residues. CDR1 KGHSH and CDR2 LQKENI come from the germline V gene. The J segment lost 0 bases and the V segment lost 4 bases, leaving 8 bases of the junction unmatched. The CDR3 reads CASSLGTSGTSSYEQYF. The CDR3 DNA follows: TGTGCCAGCTCACTTGGGACTAGCGGAACCTCCTCCTACGAGCAGTACTTC.

This clone was counted a few times. The chain combines TRBV5-1 with TRBJ1-6, with 7 bases lining up with TRBD1. The CDR3 totals 15 residues. The V gene's germline CDR1 is SGHRS and CDR2 YFSETQ. J gave up 10 bases and V 5 bases, and 12 bases lay outside the gene matches. CDR3 sequence: CASSPTGYRGSPLHF. DNA of the CDR3: TGCGCCAGCAGTCCCACAGGGTACAGGGGATCACCCCTCCACTTT.

This chain uses TRBV3-1 (or the pseudogene TRBV3-2) with TRBJ1-3; 7 bases are a match to TRBD1. Germline V gene data show CDR1 as LGHDT and CDR2 as YNNKEL (reference sequence). The ends lost 1 base at V and 2 bases at J; junction bases unmatched: 8. CDR3 length: 17 amino acids. The CDR3 sequence is CASSQVGLTGTGNTIYF. The DNA for the CDR3 is TGTGCCAGCAGCCAAGTCGGACTGACAGGGACTGGAAACACCATATATTTT.

The rearrangement links TRBV6-5 to TRBJ1-1, with D tentatively TRBD1 (5 bases). Germline loops: CDR1 MNHEY, CDR2 SVGAGI. V lost 6 bases and J 4 bases, leaving 15 bases between the germline ends. CDR3 length: 14 amino acids. The CDR3 sequence: CASRAGSGGTEAFF. The CDR3 DNA reads as TGTGCCAGCAGAGCAGGGTCGGGAGGCACTGAAGCTTTCTTT.

In nucleotides, the CDR3 is TGTGCCAGCAGCCAAGCCGCGGGGGACGGACAGCCCCAGCATTTT. It translates to CASSQAAGDGQPQHF. The chain recombines TRBV3-1 (or the pseudogene TRBV3-2) with TRBJ1-5; D is perhaps TRBD1 (5 bases). The germline V gene encodes CDR1 LGHDT and CDR2 YNNKEL (reference sequence). CDR3 length: 15 residues. The V end lost 1 base, the J end lost 7 bases, and 14 bases lay between the germline ends.

V gene TRBV6-5 combines with J gene TRBJ2-7; no clear D. CDR1 MNHEY and CDR2 SVGAGI come from the germline V gene. This CDR3 region has 13 residues. Trimming cost V 4 bases and J 2 bases, with 9 bases left between them. The CDR3 reads CASSLQPTYEQYF. In nucleotides, the CDR3 is TGTGCCAGCAGTTTACAACCCACCTACGAGCAGTACTTC.

The chain recombines TRBV14 with TRBJ1-2, with TRBD1 matching over 9 bases. V lost 3 bases and J lost 8; bases outside the gene matches: 7. Germline V gives CDR1 SGHDN, CDR2 FVKESK. CDR3 length equals 14 residues. For the CDR3, the DNA is TGTGCCAGCAGCCAGCAACAGGGGGCTGGGGGCTACACCTTC. It encodes CASSQQQGAGGYTF.

This clone has a single count. The chain links TRBV19 to TRBJ1-3; D not resolved. This CDR3 is built from 17 residues. Trimming took 0 bases from V and 0 from J, leaving 12 bases between them. The germline CDR1 and CDR2 sequences are LNHDA and SQIVND (reference sequence). As DNA, the CDR3 is TGTGCCAGTAGTATAGATGGCCCTCCATACTCTGGAAACACCATATATTTT. Translation: CASSIDGPPYSGNTIYF. The full variable domain, completed using reference TRBV19 and TRBJ1-3, is DGGITQSPKYLFRKEGQNVTLSCEQNLNHDAMYWYRQDPGQGLRLIYYSQIVNDFQKGDIAEGYSVSREKKESFPLTVTSAQKNPTAFYLCASSIDGPPYSGNTIYFGEGSWLTVV.

This clone was recorded a few times. The V and J genes are TRBV10-3 and TRBJ1-2, with 9 positions matching TRBD1. The V gene's germline CDR1 is ENHRY and CDR2 SYGVKD. The CDR3 consists of 14 residues. Losses at the gene ends were 3 bases for V and 4 bases for J; bases not matched to a gene: 3. CDR3 sequence: CAISDGTGIYGYTF. The CDR3 nucleotides read TGTGCCATCAGTGATGGGACAGGGATCTATGGCTACACCTTC.

The chain recombines TRBV19 with TRBJ1-3; D gene uncertain. V dropped 3 bases and J dropped 0 bases, with 15 bases sitting between them. The CDR3 is 17 amino acids. CDR1 is LNHDA, CDR2 SQIVND, per germline (reference sequence). DNA for the CDR3: TGTGCCAGTAGTATTTCGCAAGGAGTCTCCTCTGGAAACACCATATATTTT. Its translation is CASSISQGVSSGNTIYF. The complete variable domain, with remaining parts taken from reference TRBV19 and TRBJ1-3, reads DGGITQSPKYLFRKEGQNVTLSCEQNLNHDAMYWYRQDPGQGLRLIYYSQIVNDFQKGDIAEGYSVSREKKESFPLTVTSAQKNPTAFYLCASSISQGVSSGNTIYFGEGSWLTVV.

The V and J genes are TRBV6-4 and TRBJ2-1; TRBD2 agrees at 7 bases. Germline CDR1 is MRHNA and CDR2 is SNTAGT. Trimming removed 2 bases from V and 12 bases from J; junction bases left unmatched: 7. The CDR3 runs to 13 residues. CDR3 nucleotide sequence: TGTGCCAGCAGTGACGGGAGGGGACTTGGGCAGTTCTTC. This gives the protein CASSDGRGLGQFF.

The chain recombines TRBV5-6 with TRBJ2-2; the match to TRBD1 covers 8 bases. CDR3 length: 15 amino acids. Trimming removed 2 bases from V and 4 bases from J; junction bases left unmatched: 4. CDR1 and CDR2 from the germline V gene are SGHDT and YYEEEE. CDR3 nucleotide sequence: TGTGCCAGCAGCTTTGGGACAGGAGGCACCGGGGAGCTGTTTTTT. As protein: CASSFGTGGTGELFF.